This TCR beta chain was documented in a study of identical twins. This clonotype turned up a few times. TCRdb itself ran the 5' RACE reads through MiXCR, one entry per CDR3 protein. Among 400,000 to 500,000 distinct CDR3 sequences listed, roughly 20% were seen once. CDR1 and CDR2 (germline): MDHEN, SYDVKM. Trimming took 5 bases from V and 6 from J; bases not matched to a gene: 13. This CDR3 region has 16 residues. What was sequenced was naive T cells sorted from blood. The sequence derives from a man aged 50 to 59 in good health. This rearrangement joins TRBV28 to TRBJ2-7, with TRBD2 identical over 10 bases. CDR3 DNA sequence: TGTGCCAGCAGTCCCCTGGGTAGCGGGGGGTTTCTCGAGCAGTACTTC. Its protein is CASSPLGSGGFLEQYF.